Following are 27 T cell receptor beta chains from one sample sequenced in a study of vaccination and CD4 T cells after COVID-19. Stated treatment: roughly 10-day PBMC culture with coronavirus spike peptide pools or control peptides (ViraFEST assay). It was before the COVID-19 pandemic (2011-2018) that the unexposed donor's CD4+ T cells were collected. These TCRs are of unknown antigen specificity. Sequenced with the Oncomine TCR Beta short-read assay was DNA taken from cultured CD4+ T cells. From cultured CD4+ T cells, genomic DNA was extracted. Each CDR3 protein is one row after TCRdb ran MiXCR on the PCR reads. The sample carries approximately 9,300 distinct CDR3 sequences, roughly 35% recorded once. The sequencing sample was made of CD4+ T cells from blood, cultured in vitro. Receptor source: a human donor in good health.

The chain has TRBV20-1 and TRBJ2-3; 7 positions agree with TRBD2. The CDR3 has 14 amino acids. Germline values: CDR1 DFQATT, CDR2 SNEGSKA (reference sequence). The V segment lost 6 bases and the J segment 2 bases; nucleotides outside the gene matches: 8. This CDR3 reads CSAQSGAYTDTQYF. CDR3 DNA sequence: TGCAGTGCACAGAGCGGGGCTTACACAGATACGCAGTATTTT.

The rearrangement uses TRBV2 and TRBJ1-6; D not resolved. The CDR3 consists of 13 residues. V was cut by 7 bases and J by 5 bases, with 9 bases left in between. In germline, CDR1 is SNHLY, CDR2 FYNNEI. In DNA, the CDR3 is TGTGCCAGCATTTACAGTCATAATTCACCCCTCCACTTT. Amino acids: CASIYSHNSPLHF.

The genes are TRBV2 and TRBJ1-1, with TRBD1 matching over 7 bases. V dropped 4 bases and J dropped 7; count of bases not matched to a gene: 6. Germline V gene sequence: CDR1 SNHLY, CDR2 FYNNEI. This CDR3 has 13 amino acids. The CDR3 spells CASSVQGGLEAFF. DNA of the CDR3: TGTGCCAGCAGTGTCCAGGGGGGGCTTGAAGCTTTCTTT.

This chain joins TRBV20-1 and TRBJ1-2, with 7 bases identical to TRBD1. Trimming removed 1 base from V and 2 bases from J; junction bases left unmatched: 4. This CDR3 contains 14 residues. Germline lookup yields CDR1 DFQATT and CDR2 SNEGSKA (reference sequence). The CDR3 bases are TGCAGTGCTAGAGGGGTGGACAGGAACTATGGCTACACCTTC. It is translated as CSARGVDRNYGYTF.

This clonotype occurred a few times. This rearrangement joins TRBV7-3 to TRBJ2-2, with D possibly being TRBD2 (5 bases). The germline CDR1 and CDR2 sequences are SGHTA and FQGTGA. Trimming removed 2 bases from V and 5 bases from J, with 12 bases in between. This CDR3 contains 15 residues. The DNA of the CDR3 is TGTGCCAGCAGCTTACTCGGGGTTGGGACCGGGGAGCTGTTTTTT. This encodes CASSLLGVGTGELFF. Filled out from reference TRBV7-3 and TRBJ2-2, the complete variable domain reads GAGVSQTPSNKVTEKGKYVELRCDPISGHTALYWYRQSLGQGPEFLIYFQGTGAADDSGLPNDRFFAVRPEGSVSTLKIQRTERGDSAVYLCASSLLGVGTGELFFGEGSRLTVL.

For the CDR3, the DNA is TGTGCCAGTGGACAGGGGCACACTGAAGCTTTCTTT. Amino acid sequence: CASGQGHTEAFF. The genes are TRBV19 and TRBJ1-1; 9 positions match TRBD1. The CDR3 has 12 residues. Looked up from germline, CDR1 is LNHDA and CDR2 is SQIVND (reference sequence). V trimming: 8 bases; J trimming: 3 bases; junction bases outside the gene matches: 1.

Turning to this clonotype: The germline gene is not matched at one end of the junction; a read error may be the cause. J is TRBJ2-2 and V is TRBV28, with TRBD2 matching over 9 bases. Per germline, CDR1 MDHEN and CDR2 SYDVKM. The CDR3 totals 16 residues. The CDR3 nucleotides read TGTGCTAGCAGGGTTAGCGGGAGATCTCACACCGGGGAGCTGTTTTTT. This sequence encodes CASRVSGRSHTGELFF.

This clonotype was seen a handful of times. The chain employs TRBV19 and TRBJ2-2; no firm D call. The CDR3 length is 12 residues. Trimming removed 5 bases from V and 5 bases from J, with 6 bases in between. Germline V CDR1 and CDR2: LNHDA, SQIVND (reference sequence). The CDR3, as DNA: TGTGCCAGTAGTCTTCTTACCGGGGAGCTGTTTTTT. Protein product: CASSLLTGELFF.

V and J are TRBV20-1 and TRBJ1-2; D not resolved. The CDR3 covers 12 residues. Trimming removed 5 bases from V and 4 bases from J, with 11 bases in between. Germline CDR1 is DFQATT and CDR2 is SNEGSKA (reference sequence). As DNA, the CDR3 is TGCAGTGCTCCAAACAGCACCTATGGCTACACCTTC. Translating gives CSAPNSTYGYTF.

The sample holds a few counts of this clonotype. The genes are TRBV4-3 and TRBJ2-7, with 9 positions matching TRBD2. J lost 2 bases, V lost 0 bases, and 2 bases had no gene match. Germline values: CDR1 LGHNA, CDR2 YSLEER. The length of the CDR3 is 15 residues. CDR3 sequence (DNA): TGCGCCAGCAGCCAAGATAGCGGGGGAACCTACGAGCAGTACTTC. It yields the protein CASSQDSGGTYEQYF.

V is TRBV7-9 and J is TRBJ2-7; 10 positions match TRBD1. The CDR3 spans 13 residues. Germline V gene lookup returns CDR1 SEHNR and CDR2 FQNEAQ (reference sequence). The V and J ends lost 8 bases and 2 bases, in that order; junction bases with no gene match: 3. The CDR3 protein is CASADRGPYEQYF. The CDR3, as DNA: TGTGCCAGCGCTGACAGGGGGCCCTACGAGCAGTACTTC.

This clonotype occurred a few times. The V and J genes are TRBV2 and TRBJ2-5; 13 bases fit TRBD2. With 3 bases clipped from V and 5 bases from J, the junction kept 6 bases outside the gene matches. Germline V lookup: CDR1 SNHLY, CDR2 FYNNEI. The CDR3 has 16 amino acids. CDR3 region: CASSDVLTSGRETQYF. CDR3 sequence (DNA): TGTGCCAGCAGTGACGTGTTGACTAGCGGGAGGGAGACCCAGTACTTC.

The V and J genes are TRBV7-8 and TRBJ1-2; unclear D gene. The length of the CDR3 is 13 residues. Per the germline V gene, CDR1 is SGHVS and CDR2 is FQNEAQ. V was trimmed by 2 bases and J by 8 bases, leaving 12 bases between them. In DNA form, the CDR3 reads TGTGCCAGCAGCTTACCCCCCGGGCAAGGCTACACCTTC. Translated, it gives CASSLPPGQGYTF.

The gene calls are TRBV7-9 and TRBJ2-2, with D tentatively TRBD2 (5 bases). Germline-derived CDR1 and CDR2 are SEHNR and FQNEAQ (reference sequence). V lost 3 bases and J 3 bases, leaving 14 bases between the germline ends. The CDR3 is 16 amino acids. Here the CDR3 reads CASSFLTTGDTGELFF. In DNA form, the CDR3 reads TGTGCCAGCAGCTTCCTGACTACCGGGGACACCGGGGAGCTGTTTTTT.

The genes are TRBV2 and TRBJ2-7; D unclear. Trimming took off 2 bases at V and 2 bases at J, with 10 bases between the two ends. Germline V gives CDR1 SNHLY, CDR2 FYNNEI. This CDR3 has 14 residues. The DNA for the CDR3 is TGTGCCAGCAGTGAACTTGCGGATCCCTACGAGCAGTACTTC. Translated, it gives CASSELADPYEQYF.

This clonotype was detected only a few times. The chain combines TRBV7-8 with TRBJ2-2; 12 nucleotides align to TRBD2. The V and J ends lost 5 bases and 5 bases, in that order; junction bases with no gene match: 9. The CDR3 extends over 17 amino acids. From germline, CDR1 is SGHVS and CDR2 FQNEAQ. The CDR3 here is CASSLRLAGVRTGELFF. The CDR3 DNA sequence: TGTGCCAGCAGCCTACGACTAGCGGGAGTAAGAACCGGGGAGCTGTTTTTT.

J is TRBJ1-1 and V is TRBV24-1; no firm D call. Trimming stripped 9 bases from V and 4 bases from J, with 8 bases between. CDR3 length: 11 residues. Per the germline V gene, CDR1 is KGHDR and CDR2 is SFDVKD. CDR3 DNA: TGTGCCACCCGTAGCGGCACTGAAGCTTTCTTT. It specifies CATRSGTEAFF.

V is TRBV7-6 and J is TRBJ2-6; TRBD2 matches at 7 bases. The CDR3 contains 17 residues. Looked up from germline, CDR1 is SGHVS and CDR2 is FNYEAQ. V lost 1 base to trimming and J lost 2 bases; unmatched junction nucleotides: 5. The CDR3 DNA follows: TGTGCCAGCAGCTTAGGGGTCCGGGGGGCTGGGGCCAACGTCCTGACTTTC. This translates into CASSLGVRGAGANVLTF.

This clonotype rates as large. The gene calls are TRBV5-1 and TRBJ1-1, with a possible D match to TRBD1 (5 bases). The germline V gene has CDR1 SGHRS and CDR2 YFSETQ. The CDR3 extends over 12 amino acids. V lost 2 bases and J 8 bases, leaving 10 bases between the germline ends. CDR3 coding DNA: TGCGCCAGCAGCTTTGACAGACAAGAAGCTTTCTTT. Amino acids: CASSFDRQEAFF.

The chain carries TRBV20-1 and TRBJ2-5; possibly TRBD2 for D (5 bases). The ends were cut back, 6 bases at V and 5 bases at J, with 37 bases in the middle. This CDR3 has 20 residues. Germline V gene data show CDR1 as DFQATT and CDR2 as SNEGSKA (reference sequence). This CDR3 is CSAVVTLSTGVGLSLETQYF. CDR3 in DNA: TGCAGTGCCGTAGTAACCTTGTCAACCGGGGTTGGTTTGTCTTTGGAGACCCAGTACTTC.

This chain connects TRBV24-1 to TRBJ2-1, with TRBD2 identical over 8 bases. V gave up 1 base and J gave up 4 bases; unmatched junction bases: 5. Germline loops: CDR1 KGHDR, CDR2 SFDVKD. The length of the CDR3 is 16 residues. The CDR3 nucleotides read TGTGCCACCAGTGATTTAAGTGCGGGAGGTTACAATGAGCAGTTCTTC. Protein sequence: CATSDLSAGGYNEQFF.

This chain connects TRBV20-1 to TRBJ2-2, with 10 bases that match TRBD1. Looked up from germline, CDR1 is DFQATT and CDR2 is SNEGSKA (reference sequence). The CDR3 extends over 19 amino acids. With 0 bases clipped from V and 4 bases from J, the junction kept 14 bases outside the gene matches. The CDR3 nucleotides are TGCAGTGCTAGAGAAGGAGGGACAGGGGTGATTTTGGGCACCGGGGAGCTGTTTTTT. It is translated as CSAREGGTGVILGTGELFF.

The chain is built from TRBV25-1 and TRBJ2-7; D not certain. CDR1 and CDR2 from the germline V gene are MGHDK and SYGVNS. Trimming took 1 base from V and 7 from J, leaving 11 bases between them. The CDR3 has 13 amino acids. DNA of the CDR3: TGTGCCAGCAGTGAATTGGCTAATTCAGAGCAGTACTTC. It translates to CASSELANSEQYF.

The genes are TRBV28 and TRBJ2-3; D may be TRBD1 or TRBD2 (5 bases each). V lost 6 bases and J lost 8, with 15 bases in between. The CDR3 loop spans 13 amino acids. Germline CDR1 and CDR2: MDHEN and SYDVKM. CDR3 bases: TGTGCCAGCAGAGGGACCCAGAGGGGTACGCAGTATTTT. Amino acids: CASRGTQRGTQYF.

The V call is TRBV7-9, the J call TRBJ2-3; 7 positions agree with TRBD1. Per germline, CDR1 SEHNR and CDR2 FQNEAQ (reference sequence). V shed 1 base and J 8 bases; nucleotides not matched to a gene: 15. The CDR3 covers 17 residues. The CDR3 region is CASSLGSGTANQGTQYF. As DNA, the CDR3 is TGTGCCAGCAGCTTAGGATCCGGGACAGCCAACCAAGGTACGCAGTATTTT. Using reference TRBV7-9 and TRBJ2-3 for the parts outside the CDR3, the full variable domain is DTGVSQNPRHKITKRGQNVTFRCDPISEHNRLYWYRQTLGQGPEFLTYFQNEAQLEKSRLLSDRFSAERPKGSFSTLEIQRTEQGDSAMYLCASSLGSGTANQGTQYFGPGTRLTVL.

The V call is TRBV7-3, the J call TRBJ2-6; D call uncertain. V was cut by 0 bases and J by 0 bases, with 6 bases left in between. From germline, CDR1 is SGHTA and CDR2 FQGTGA. The length of the CDR3 is 16 residues. The CDR3 protein is CASSLTRNSGANVLTF. DNA of the CDR3: TGTGCCAGCAGCTTAACAAGGAACTCTGGGGCCAACGTCCTGACTTTC.

This clonotype was found a few times. This chain uses TRBV6-1 with TRBJ2-7; TRBD2 matches at 13 bases. Germline V gene data show CDR1 as MNHNS and CDR2 as SASEGT. CDR3 size: 19 residues. Trimming cost V 2 bases and J 4 bases; bases outside gene matches: 14. Here the CDR3 reads CASSERRGILAGGLYEQYF. The CDR3 DNA reads TGTGCCAGCAGTGAAAGGAGGGGGATACTAGCGGGAGGGTTGTACGAGCAGTACTTC.